This T cell receptor beta chain was recorded in a study of blood T cell repertoires in COVID-19. Study context: The United States, Italy and Spain provided the acute and convalescent COVID-19 samples. The analysed material was cDNA or gDNA that came from T cells, B-cell-depleted T cells, or PBMCs.

How the authors handled the data: Nucleated cell counts were estimated from reference gene primer amplification. Produced via immunoSEQ multiplex PCR; TCRdb's table is partial and in-frame only. That table gives V, J and clone size, and the DNA gave D and trimming. This table has fewer than 200,000 clones, 70% to 90% appearing once. This CDR3 region has 15 residues. Germline assignment: CDR1 MGHRA and CDR2 YSYEKL. V gave up 2 bases and J gave up 6 bases; unmatched junction bases: 10. Material for sequencing was peripheral blood. This TCR derives from a man aged 60-69 years who had recovered from COVID-19. This rearrangement joins TRBV4-1 to TRBJ2-7, with 7 bases matching TRBD2. CDR3 coding DNA: TGCGCCAGCAGCCAACCCTCCGGGGAGGGACGCGAGCAGTACTTC. Its translation is CASSQPSGEGREQYF.